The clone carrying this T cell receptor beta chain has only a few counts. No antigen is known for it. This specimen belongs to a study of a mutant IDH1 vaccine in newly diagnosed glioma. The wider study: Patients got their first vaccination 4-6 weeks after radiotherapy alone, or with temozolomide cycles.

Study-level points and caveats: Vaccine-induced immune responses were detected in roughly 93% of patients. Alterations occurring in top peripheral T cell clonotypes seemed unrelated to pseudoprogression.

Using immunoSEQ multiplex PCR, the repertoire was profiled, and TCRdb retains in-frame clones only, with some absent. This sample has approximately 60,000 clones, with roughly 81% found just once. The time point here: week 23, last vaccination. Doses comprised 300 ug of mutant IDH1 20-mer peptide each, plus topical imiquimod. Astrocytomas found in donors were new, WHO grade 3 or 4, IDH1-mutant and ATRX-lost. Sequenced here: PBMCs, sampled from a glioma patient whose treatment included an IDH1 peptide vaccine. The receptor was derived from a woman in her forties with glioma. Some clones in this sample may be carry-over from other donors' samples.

CDR3 coding DNA: TGTGCCAGCAGCTTGACAGGGAGGGCTGGAAACACCATATATTTT. This gives the protein CASSLTGRAGNTIYF. The V gene is TRBV5-6, the J gene TRBJ1-3, with a possible D match to TRBD1 (6 bases). With 1 base removed from V and 2 bases from J, the gap between germline ends came to 10 bases. The CDR3 runs 15 residues. Germline V CDR1 and CDR2: SGHDT, YYEEEE.